Here is one T cell receptor (beta chain) with its context. Its specificity is unknown. The length of the CDR3 is 15 residues. The germline gives CDR1 GTSNPN, CDR2 SVGIG (reference sequence). Germline trimming cut 8 bases from V and 6 bases from J; bases unmatched to any gene: 13. This PCR relied on a set of 60 Vbeta primers and 13 Jbeta primers. The protocol was immunoSEQ multiplex PCR, while the TCRdb copy is restricted to in-frame clones and leaves out a portion. Of 110,000 or so clones listed, 70% to 85% are singletons. The sample belongs to a study of cytomegalovirus exposure and HLA in healthy donors. Across the study: As an earlier analysis found, some 180 million T cells yielded about 120 million unique TCR beta sequences. General observations from the study: V- and J-gene trimming in TCR beta was tied to a missense DCLRE1C variant by an analysis performed later. Later analysis reportedly placed an Asian-associated ancestry cluster below the approximately 730-donor mean in N-insertions. A list of 150 or so TCR beta chains associated with cytomegalovirus was given.

This receptor was taken from a man younger than 35 in good health and CMV-seropositive. The genes are TRBV30 and TRBJ2-2; 9 nucleotides line up with TRBD1. Sequences were obtained from PBMCs. CDR3 sequence (DNA): TGTGCCCTAGAACTGGGACAGGGAAAGTCCGGGGAGCTGTTTTTT. The encoded protein is CALELGQGKSGELFF.